A single sample is the source of the 21 T cell receptor beta chains below, sequenced in a study of T cell responses to AZD1222 COVID-19 vaccine. Profiling relied on immunoSEQ multiplex PCR, and the TCRdb table lists in-frame clones only, not all of them. The sample includes under 90,000 clones, 70% to 90% of them seen just once. The input for sequencing was peripheral blood, taken 28 days after the second AZD1222 dose. These receptors all stem from an adult who received the AZD1222 COVID-19 vaccine.

The rearrangement uses TRBV6-4 and TRBJ2-3; D is undetermined. The V end lost 3 bases, the J end lost 5 bases, and 9 bases lay between the germline ends. There are 13 residues in the CDR3. Germline-derived CDR1 and CDR2 are MRHNA and SNTAGT. The CDR3 is CASSDVNEDTQYF. The CDR3 DNA reads TGTGCCAGCAGTGATGTGAACGAAGATACGCAGTATTTT.

This clone is a singleton in its sample. The chain combines TRBV28 with TRBJ2-7; no definite D call. Trimming cost V 6 bases and J 4 bases, with 13 bases left between them. The germline V gene encodes CDR1 MDHEN and CDR2 SYDVKM. The CDR3 is 13 amino acids. The CDR3 reads CASSPPGWYEQYF. The DNA for the CDR3 is TGTGCCAGCAGCCCCCCGGGCTGGTACGAGCAGTACTTC.

The chain uses TRBV7-9 and TRBJ1-6; D remains unclear. V lost 6 bases and J lost 10, with 13 bases in between. This CDR3 comprises 13 residues. Per the germline V gene, CDR1 is SEHNR and CDR2 is FQNEAQ (reference sequence). CDR3 nucleotide sequence: TGTGCCAGCAGTGACCAGGTTGGGTCACCCCTCCACTTT. This sequence encodes CASSDQVGSPLHF.

The J gene is TRBJ2-1, the V gene TRBV7-2; 9 nucleotides line up with TRBD2. The CDR3 loop spans 16 amino acids. With V trimmed by 3 bases and J by 5 bases, 8 bases remained unmatched. The germline V gene encodes CDR1 SGHTA and CDR2 FQGNSA. DNA for the CDR3: TGTGCCAGCAGCTTTGAGGCGGGGGGGTATAACAATGAGCAGTTCTTC. Its protein product is CASSFEAGGYNNEQFF.

The rearrangement links TRBV6-6 to TRBJ1-2, with TRBD1 identical over 11 bases. With 6 bases clipped from V and 1 base from J, the junction kept 7 bases outside the gene matches. CDR3 length equals 16 residues. Germline assignment: CDR1 MNHNY and CDR2 SVGAGI (reference sequence). CDR3 sequence (DNA): TGTGCCAGCAGCCGGACAGGGGGCGCCCATAACTATGGCTACACCTTC. As protein: CASSRTGGAHNYGYTF.

The rearrangement uses TRBV18 and TRBJ2-3; D call uncertain. CDR3 length: 18 amino acids. Trimming shortened V by 5 bases and J by 0 bases, and 21 bases separated the two germline ends. CDR1 KGHSH and CDR2 LQKENI come from the germline V gene. The CDR3 coding sequence is TGTGCCAGCTCAGTACGCGGAACAGCCACTACTAGCACAGATACGCAGTATTTT. Encoded protein: CASSVRGTATTSTDTQYF.

This chain joins TRBV5-1 and TRBJ1-1; D call uncertain. The germline gives CDR1 SGHRS, CDR2 YFSETQ. V was shortened by 4 bases and J by 5 bases, with 15 bases between the two germline ends. There are 14 residues in the CDR3. The CDR3: CASSGGLGMTEAFF. CDR3 nucleotides: TGCGCCAGCAGCGGAGGACTGGGTATGACTGAAGCTTTCTTT.

The rearrangement joins TRBV10-3 to TRBJ2-7; 7 nucleotides align to TRBD1. Trimming took 2 bases from V and 6 from J; bases not matched to a gene: 10. CDR3 length: 15 residues. The germline gives CDR1 ENHRY, CDR2 SYGVKD. The CDR3 nucleotides read TGTGCCATCAGTGAGCCCACAGGGGACGTGAGCGAGCAGTACTTC. Residues: CAISEPTGDVSEQYF.

This chain joins TRBV7-9 and TRBJ2-7; D perhaps matches TRBD2 (5 bases). Germline CDR1 SEHNR, CDR2 FQNEAQ (reference sequence). Trimming shortened V by 5 bases and J by 9 bases, and 14 bases separated the two germline ends. The CDR3 sequence is 12 residues long. The CDR3 region is CASSPAGETQYF. The CDR3 DNA reads as TGTGCCAGCAGCCCGGCCGGGGAGACGCAGTACTTC.

The chain links TRBV27 to TRBJ2-1, with 9 bases matching TRBD1. This CDR3 has 15 residues. Germline V lookup: CDR1 MNHEY, CDR2 SMNVEV (reference sequence). V lost 5 bases, J lost 2 bases, and 4 bases stayed unmatched. CDR3 nucleotide sequence: TGTGCCAGCAGTAAAGACAGGGGGACCTACAATGAGCAGTTCTTC. Encoded protein: CASSKDRGTYNEQFF.

The chain has TRBV7-9 and TRBJ2-3; no clear D gene. Germline V gene sequence: CDR1 SEHNR, CDR2 FQNEAQ (reference sequence). The ends were cut back, 5 bases at V and 4 bases at J, with 4 bases in the middle. The CDR3 is made up of 11 amino acids. As DNA, the CDR3 is TGTGCCAGCAGCCAAGCAGATACGCAGTATTTT. Encoded protein: CASSQADTQYF. The full variable domain, completed using reference TRBV7-9 and TRBJ2-3, is DTGVSQNPRHKITKRGQNVTFRCDPISEHNRLYWYRQTLGQGPEFLTYFQNEAQLEKSRLLSDRFSAERPKGSFSTLEIQRTEQGDSAMYLCASSQADTQYFGPGTRLTVL.

V is TRBV5-5 and J is TRBJ1-2; D unresolved. This CDR3 has 15 amino acids. V gave up 4 bases and J gave up 1 base, with 14 bases separating them. Germline CDR1 SGHKS, CDR2 YYEKEE (reference sequence). The CDR3 is CASSPQANHNYGYTF. CDR3 DNA sequence: TGTGCCAGCAGCCCGCAGGCAAACCATAACTATGGCTACACCTTC.

A remark on this clone: The junction departs from the called germline gene at one end, perhaps through a read error. This chain uses TRBV2 with TRBJ1-2; 7 bases line up with TRBD1. This CDR3 has 15 residues. The germline gives CDR1 SNHLY, CDR2 FYNNEI. CDR3 region: CASREDREGNYGYTF. CDR3 nucleotide sequence: TGTGCCAGCAGGGAAGACAGGGAAGGGAACTATGGCTACACCTTC.

This clone has only a few counts. This chain connects TRBV7-8 to TRBJ2-7; maybe TRBD1 (6 bases). Germline loops: CDR1 SGHVS, CDR2 FQNEAQ. V was cut by 5 bases and J by 1 base, with 21 bases left in between. The length of the CDR3 is 17 residues. CDR3 nucleotide sequence: TGTGCCAGCAGCGAAAAGCTTACAGGGCGGGCATCCTACGAGCAGTACTTC. Translating it yields CASSEKLTGRASYEQYF.

CDR3 loop: CASSLNRDRDEDTQYF. The DNA of the CDR3 is TGTGCCAGCAGCTTAAACCGGGACAGGGATGAAGATACGCAGTATTTT. The rearrangement links TRBV5-6 to TRBJ2-3, with 9 bases identical to TRBD1. CDR1 and CDR2 from the germline V gene are SGHDT and YYEEEE. The CDR3 loop spans 16 amino acids. The V gene end was trimmed by 2 bases and the J gene end by 5 bases; junction bases not matched to a gene: 9.

This chain connects TRBV5-5 to TRBJ2-7, with D maybe TRBD1 (6 bases). V lost 0 bases and J 2 bases, leaving 6 bases between the germline ends. Germline loops: CDR1 SGHKS, CDR2 YYEKEE (reference sequence). The CDR3 consists of 13 residues. The CDR3: CASSLEGAYEQYF. The CDR3 coding sequence is TGTGCCAGCAGCTTGGAGGGGGCCTACGAGCAGTACTTC.

This clone was seen once. The V and J genes are TRBV4-2 and TRBJ2-2; D not resolved. V was clipped by 1 base and J by 0 bases, with 9 bases between them. Germline CDR1 is LGHNA and CDR2 is YNFKEQ. The CDR3 consists of 16 residues. This chain's CDR3 is CASSQALRSNTGELFF. The CDR3 DNA reads as TGTGCCAGCAGCCAAGCCTTGCGGTCGAACACCGGGGAGCTGTTTTTT.

V usage is TRBV5-6 and J usage is TRBJ2-7; 7 nucleotides agree with TRBD1. The V segment lost 4 bases and the J segment 1 base; nucleotides outside the gene matches: 5. CDR1 is SGHDT, CDR2 YYEEEE, per germline. There are 14 residues in the CDR3. Here the CDR3 DNA reads TGTGCCAGCAGCATGGACAGGCTGTCCTACGAGCAGTACTTC. Amino acid sequence: CASSMDRLSYEQYF.

The gene calls are TRBV6-5 and TRBJ2-2, with a weak D call TRBD1 (6 bases). Germline values: CDR1 MNHEY, CDR2 SVGAGI. This CDR3 spans 14 amino acids. The ends were cut back, 6 bases at V and 3 bases at J, with 11 bases in the middle. CDR3 coding DNA: TGTGCCAGCAGCCCAGGGGACGACACCGGGGAGCTGTTTTTT. Amino acids: CASSPGDDTGELFF.

The V gene is TRBV2, the J gene TRBJ1-1; a weak D match, TRBD1 (6 bases). Germline assignment: CDR1 SNHLY and CDR2 FYNNEI. V was shortened by 5 bases and J by 1 base, with 20 bases between the two germline ends. The length of the CDR3 is 17 residues. The CDR3 nucleotides are TGTGCCAGCAGTCGGACAGTGACAAGTAGACCGAACACTGAAGCTTTCTTT. It is translated as CASSRTVTSRPNTEAFF.

This sequence joins TRBV7-8 and TRBJ2-2; TRBD1 agrees at 11 bases. V trimming: 5 bases; J trimming: 4 bases; junction bases outside the gene matches: 12. The CDR3 is 18 amino acids. Germline V CDR1 and CDR2: SGHVS, FQNEAQ. The CDR3 region has the DNA TGTGCCAGCAGCCCGCGGCCGGGGACAGGGGGATCCACCGGGGAGCTGTTTTTT. This translates into CASSPRPGTGGSTGELFF.